The entry below describes one T cell receptor beta chain. Its matching antigen is unknown. The record originates from a study of T cell clusters in autoimmune cytopenias. Overall study context: A median of approximately 47,000 TRB reads per sample yielded a median around 2,000 distinct clonotypes.

Notes on the study in general: TRB repertoire shifts in secondary cytopenia and chronic lymphocytic leukemia mostly reflected lymphoma, not autoimmunity. Functional roles of the in silico T cell clusters still await experimental validation. Physiological T cell clusters of healthy donors were apparently absent in primary autoimmune cytopenia patients.

Germline V gene data show CDR1 as GTSNPN and CDR2 as SVGIG (reference sequence). CDR3 size: 12 residues. TRB was amplified by touch-down multiplex PCR, primer pools A and B combined. TCRdb derives one entry per CDR3 protein from the multiplex PCR reads, leaving out DNA. The sample has some 6,800 distinct CDR3 sequences. Some 40,000 genome equivalents of blood DNA were amplified for TRB. V is TRBV30 and J is TRBJ2-5. The receptor comes from a human donor with an autoimmune cytopenia or autoimmune hepatitis (not recorded which). The sequenced sample consisted of peripheral blood. The CDR3 loop reads CAWTRDQETQYF.